This T cell receptor beta chain came from a study of CD8 T cells in ankylosing spondylitis. There are many counts of this clonotype. Its antigen is unidentified. The V end lost 0 bases, the J end lost 6 bases, and 19 bases lay between the germline ends. This CDR3 spans 16 amino acids. Germline CDR1 is GTSNPN and CDR2 is SVGIG (reference sequence). Preparation of TCR beta libraries was done by quantitative 5'-RACE with molecular barcodes. TCRdb re-derived calls from the 5' RACE reads in MiXCR, one entry per CDR3 protein. The profile shows 150,000 to 200,000 distinct CDR3 sequences, around 19% of them singletons. Study results and caveats: According to the report, clones linked to the disease were significantly enriched in matched synovial fluid samples taken from ankylosing spondylitis patients. Clones that were linked to disease were CD8+ and were relatively rare in peripheral blood. Blood of patients with ankylosing spondylitis appeared to be characterized by a TCR beta motif of roughly eight highly homologous variants.

The chain combines TRBV30 with TRBJ2-3, with D perhaps matching TRBD2 (6 bases). The sequence was obtained from a male donor with ankylosing spondylitis or in good health (not recorded which). The sample consisted of blood, either unsorted or a sorted T cell fraction (not recorded which). The CDR3 reads CAWSVGRQTGVDTQYF. CDR3 DNA sequence: TGTGCCTGGAGTGTTGGGAGACAGACGGGGGTGGATACGCAGTATTTT.